These T cell receptor beta chains were read from a single sample in a study of blood T cell repertoires in COVID-19. Sequencing used immunoSEQ multiplex PCR; TCRdb keeps in-frame clones, though not all of them. This table has more than 250,000 clones, roughly 80% appearing once. The sequenced sample was PBMCs or T cells enriched from blood (not recorded which). The receptors here all came from a man between 40 and 49 years old who had been exposed to COVID-19. CDR3s include the opening cysteine and the closing phenylalanine or tryptophan. The order of the fields is D gene, J gene, clone size, V gene, CDR3 protein, CDR3 DNA. The D gene is left open where the match is weak. Part of the rows lack a size; the others show once, few, many or a class for expanded clones.

D gene: NA
J gene: TRBJ1-1
clone size: many
V gene: TRBV5-6
CDR3 protein: CASSLFNRGNTEAFF
CDR3 DNA: TGTGCCAGCAGCTTGTTTAATAGAGGGAACACTGAAGCTTTCTTT

D gene: NA
J gene: TRBJ1-5
clone size: NA
V gene: TRBV18
CDR3 protein: CASSPLAVGEDQPQHF
CDR3 DNA: TGTGCCAGCTCACCACTTGCGGTCGGGGAGGATCAGCCCCAGCATTTT

D gene: TRBD1
J gene: TRBJ2-7
clone size: NA
V gene: TRBV29-1
CDR3 protein: CSVEVGTGAEQYF
CDR3 DNA: TGCAGCGTTGAAGTGGGAACAGGGGCCGAGCAGTACTTC

D gene: NA
J gene: TRBJ2-1
clone size: few
V gene: TRBV30
CDR3 protein: CAWSRQGLDSYNEQFF
CDR3 DNA: TGTGCCTGGAGTAGACAGGGACTTGACTCCTACAATGAGCAGTTCTTC

D gene: NA
J gene: TRBJ2-3
clone size: NA
V gene: TRBV13
CDR3 protein: CASSTRRGTQYF
CDR3 DNA: TGTGCCAGCAGCACCCGCCGAGGTACGCAGTATTTT

D gene: NA
J gene: TRBJ2-5
clone size: NA
V gene: TRBV6-1
CDR3 protein: CASSEEGGRRETQYF
CDR3 DNA: TGTGCCAGCAGTGAAGAAGGAGGACGGCGAGAGACCCAGTACTTC

D gene: NA
J gene: TRBJ1-6
clone size: NA
V gene: TRBV11-2
CDR3 protein: CASSASRVVNSPLHF
CDR3 DNA: TGTGCCAGCAGCGCCAGCAGGGTGGTTAATTCACCCCTCCACTTT

D gene: NA
J gene: TRBJ1-1
clone size: once
V gene: TRBV30
CDR3 protein: CAWRSGVGKAFF
CDR3 DNA: TGTGCCTGGCGATCAGGGGTTGGAAAGGCTTTCTTT

D gene: NA
J gene: TRBJ1-3
clone size: NA
V gene: TRBV4-1
CDR3 protein: CASSQDWGRGTSGGNTIYF
CDR3 DNA: TGCGCCAGCAGCCAAGATTGGGGACGGGGGACCTCTGGTGGAAACACCATATATTTT

D gene: NA
J gene: TRBJ1-2
clone size: once
V gene: TRBV7-9
CDR3 protein: CASSLSGVYGYTF
CDR3 DNA: TGTGCCAGCAGCTTATCAGGGGTCTATGGCTACACCTTC